This record looks at one T cell receptor beta chain sequence and its context. V lost 3 bases and J lost 2; bases outside the gene matches: 9. Germline lookup yields CDR1 LGHNA and CDR2 YSLEER. The CDR3 covers 16 residues. The record originates from a study of blood T cell repertoires in COVID-19. Turning to the study itself: Samples taken during acute and convalescent COVID-19 were collected in the United States, Italy and Spain.

This table comes from immunoSEQ multiplex PCR, and its TCRdb copy is limited to in-frame clones, with some not included. The sample consists of 200,000 to 250,000 clones, about four fifths of them appearing once. The rearrangement links TRBV4-3 to TRBJ2-5, with TRBD2 matching 7 bases. Sequencing was performed on peripheral blood. The sequence derives from a woman between 18 and 29 years old with acute or convalescent COVID-19. For the CDR3, the DNA is TGCGCCAGCAGCCATTCTGCGCTAGCGGTACAAGAGACCCAGTACTTC. This gives the protein CASSHSALAVQETQYF.